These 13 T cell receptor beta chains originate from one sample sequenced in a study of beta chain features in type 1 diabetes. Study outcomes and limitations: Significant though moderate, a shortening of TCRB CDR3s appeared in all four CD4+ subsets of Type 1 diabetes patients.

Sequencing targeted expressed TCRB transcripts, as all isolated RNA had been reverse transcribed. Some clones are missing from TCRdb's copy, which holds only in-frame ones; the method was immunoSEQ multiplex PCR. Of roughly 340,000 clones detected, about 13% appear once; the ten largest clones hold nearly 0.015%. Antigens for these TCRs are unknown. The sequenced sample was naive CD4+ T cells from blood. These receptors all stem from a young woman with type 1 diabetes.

The CDR3 sequence is CASSEAGTVWPQHF. CDR3 DNA sequence: TGTGCCAGCAGTGAAGCCGGGACAGTTTGGCCCCAGCATTTT. The chain uses TRBV2 and TRBJ1-5; 7 bases are a match to TRBD1. V gave up 0 bases and J gave up 9 bases; unmatched junction bases: 5. The CDR3 extends over 14 amino acids. The germline CDR1 and CDR2 sequences are SNHLY and FYNNEI.

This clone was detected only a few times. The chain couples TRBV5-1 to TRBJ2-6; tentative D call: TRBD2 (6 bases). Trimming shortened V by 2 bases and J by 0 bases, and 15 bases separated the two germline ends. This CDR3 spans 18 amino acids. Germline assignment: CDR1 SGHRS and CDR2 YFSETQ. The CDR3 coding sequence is TGCGCCAGCAGCTTCAGCGGAGGGCAAAGCTCTGGGGCCAACGTCCTGACTTTC. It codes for CASSFSGGQSSGANVLTF.

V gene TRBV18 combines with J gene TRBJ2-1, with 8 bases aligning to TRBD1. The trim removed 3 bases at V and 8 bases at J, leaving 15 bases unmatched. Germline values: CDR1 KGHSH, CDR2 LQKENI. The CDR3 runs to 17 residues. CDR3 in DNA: TGTGCCAGCTCACCGGACGACAGGGGAGAATTGTTCGATGAGCAGTTCTTC. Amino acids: CASSPDDRGELFDEQFF. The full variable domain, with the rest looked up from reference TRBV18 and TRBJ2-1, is NAGVMQNPRHLVRRRGQEARLRCSPMKGHSHVYWYRQLPEEGLKFMVYLQKENIIDESGMPKERFSAEFPKEGPSILRIQQVVRGDSAAYFCASSPDDRGELFDEQFFGPGTRLTVL.

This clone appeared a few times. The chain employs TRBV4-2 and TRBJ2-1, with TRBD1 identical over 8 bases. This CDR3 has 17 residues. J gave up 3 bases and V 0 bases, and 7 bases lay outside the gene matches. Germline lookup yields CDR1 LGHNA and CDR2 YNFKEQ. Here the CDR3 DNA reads TGTGCCAGCAGCCAAGAGGGGGACAGGCCTCTCTACAATGAGCAGTTCTTC. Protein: CASSQEGDRPLYNEQFF.

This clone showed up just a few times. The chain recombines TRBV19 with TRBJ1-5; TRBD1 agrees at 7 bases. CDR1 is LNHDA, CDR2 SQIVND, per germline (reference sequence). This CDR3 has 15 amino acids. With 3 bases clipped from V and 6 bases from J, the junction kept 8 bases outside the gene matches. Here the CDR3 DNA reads TGTGCCAGTAGTATTTTCGGACAGGTTGGTCAGCCCCAGCATTTT. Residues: CASSIFGQVGQPQHF.

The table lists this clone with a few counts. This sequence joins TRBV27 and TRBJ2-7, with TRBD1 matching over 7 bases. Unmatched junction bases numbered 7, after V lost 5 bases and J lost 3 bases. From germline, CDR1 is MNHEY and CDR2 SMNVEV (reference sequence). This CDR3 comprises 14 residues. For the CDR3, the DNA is TGTGCCAGCAGTAACCGGGACAGCCGCTACGAGCAGTACTTC. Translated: CASSNRDSRYEQYF.

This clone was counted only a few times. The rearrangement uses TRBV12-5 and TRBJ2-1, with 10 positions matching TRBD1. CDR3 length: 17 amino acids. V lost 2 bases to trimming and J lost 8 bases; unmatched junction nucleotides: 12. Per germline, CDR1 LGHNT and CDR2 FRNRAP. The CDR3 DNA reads TGTGCTAGTGGTTTGAGACCGGAGGGGACAGGGGTCCATGAGCAGTTCTTC. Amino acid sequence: CASGLRPEGTGVHEQFF.

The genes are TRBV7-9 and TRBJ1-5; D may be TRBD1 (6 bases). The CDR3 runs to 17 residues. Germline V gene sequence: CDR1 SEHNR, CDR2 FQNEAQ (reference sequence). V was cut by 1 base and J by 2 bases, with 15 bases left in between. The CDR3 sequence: CASSLVGQRGGNQPQHF. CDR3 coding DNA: TGTGCCAGCAGCTTAGTCGGACAGAGGGGAGGCAATCAGCCCCAGCATTTT.

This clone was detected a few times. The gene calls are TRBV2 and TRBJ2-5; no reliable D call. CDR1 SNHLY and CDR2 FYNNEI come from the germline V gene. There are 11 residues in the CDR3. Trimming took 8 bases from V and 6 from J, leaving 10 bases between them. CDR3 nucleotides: TGTGCCAGCTCCCAGGCTCAGACCCAGTACTTC. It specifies CASSQAQTQYF.

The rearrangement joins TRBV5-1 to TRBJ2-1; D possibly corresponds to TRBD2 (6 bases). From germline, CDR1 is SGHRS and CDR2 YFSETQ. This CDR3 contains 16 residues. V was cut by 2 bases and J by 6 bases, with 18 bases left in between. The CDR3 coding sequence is TGCGCCAGCAGCTTAATTGCTAGCGTGGAAGGCAATGAGCAGTTCTTC. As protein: CASSLIASVEGNEQFF.

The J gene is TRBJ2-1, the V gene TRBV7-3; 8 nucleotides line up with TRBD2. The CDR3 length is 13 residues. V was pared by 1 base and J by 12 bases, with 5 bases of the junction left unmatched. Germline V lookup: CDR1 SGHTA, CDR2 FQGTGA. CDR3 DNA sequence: TGTGCCAGCAGCTTAAGCACTAGCGGTGGGCAGTTCTTC. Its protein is CASSLSTSGGQFF.

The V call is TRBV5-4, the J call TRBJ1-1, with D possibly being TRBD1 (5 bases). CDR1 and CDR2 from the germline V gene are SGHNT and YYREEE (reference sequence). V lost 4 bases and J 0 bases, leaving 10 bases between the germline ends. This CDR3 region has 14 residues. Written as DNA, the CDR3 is TGTGCCAGCAGCAAGACAGCGATGAACACTGAAGCTTTCTTT. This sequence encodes CASSKTAMNTEAFF. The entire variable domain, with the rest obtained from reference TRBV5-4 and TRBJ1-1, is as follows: ETGVTQSPTHLIKTRGQQVTLRCSSQSGHNTVSWYQQALGQGPQFIFQYYREEENGRGNFPPRFSGLQFPNYSSELNVNALELDDSALYLCASSKTAMNTEAFFGQGTRLTVV.

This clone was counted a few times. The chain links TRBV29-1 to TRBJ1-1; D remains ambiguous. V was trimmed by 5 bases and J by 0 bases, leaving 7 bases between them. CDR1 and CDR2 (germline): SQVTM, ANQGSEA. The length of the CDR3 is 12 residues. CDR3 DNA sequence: TGCAGCGTTTCCACAGTGAACACTGAAGCTTTCTTT. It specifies CSVSTVNTEAFF.